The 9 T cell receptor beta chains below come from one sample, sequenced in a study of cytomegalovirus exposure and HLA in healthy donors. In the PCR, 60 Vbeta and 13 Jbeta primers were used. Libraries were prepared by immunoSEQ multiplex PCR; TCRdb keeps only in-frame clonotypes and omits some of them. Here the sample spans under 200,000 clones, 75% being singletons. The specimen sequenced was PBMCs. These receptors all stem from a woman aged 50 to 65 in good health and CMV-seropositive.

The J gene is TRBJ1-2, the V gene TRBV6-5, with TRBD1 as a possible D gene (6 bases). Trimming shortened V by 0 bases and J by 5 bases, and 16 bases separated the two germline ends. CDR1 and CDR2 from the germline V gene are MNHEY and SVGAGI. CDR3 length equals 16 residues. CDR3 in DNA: TGTGCCAGCAGTTACTCGAGGGGGGGGCGAGGGTATGGCTACACCTTC. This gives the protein CASSYSRGGRGYGYTF.

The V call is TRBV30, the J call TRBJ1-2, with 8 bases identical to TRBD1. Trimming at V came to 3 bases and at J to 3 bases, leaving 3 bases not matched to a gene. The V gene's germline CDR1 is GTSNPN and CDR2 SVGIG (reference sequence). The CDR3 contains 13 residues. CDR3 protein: CAWSSDRDYGYTF. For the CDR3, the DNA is TGTGCCTGGAGCTCGGACAGGGACTATGGCTACACCTTC.

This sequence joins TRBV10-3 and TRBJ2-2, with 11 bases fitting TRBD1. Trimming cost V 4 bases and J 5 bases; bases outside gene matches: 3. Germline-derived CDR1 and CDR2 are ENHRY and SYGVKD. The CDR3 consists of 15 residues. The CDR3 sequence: CAISVGTGGTGELFF. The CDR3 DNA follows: TGTGCCATCAGTGTTGGGACAGGGGGAACCGGGGAGCTGTTTTTT.

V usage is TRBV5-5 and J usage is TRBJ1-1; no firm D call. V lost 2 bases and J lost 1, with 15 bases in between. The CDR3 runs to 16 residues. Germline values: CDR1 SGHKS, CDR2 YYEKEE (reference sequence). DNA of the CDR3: TGTGCCAGCAGCTTAGCCTTCACTCTCCAGAACACTGAAGCTTTCTTT. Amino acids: CASSLAFTLQNTEAFF.

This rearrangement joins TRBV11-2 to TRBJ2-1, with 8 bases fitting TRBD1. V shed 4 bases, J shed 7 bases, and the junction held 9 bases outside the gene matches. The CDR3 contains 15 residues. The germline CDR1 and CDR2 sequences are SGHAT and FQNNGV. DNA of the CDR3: TGTGCCAGCAGCTGGCGGACAGGGTTGCCAAATGAGCAGTTCTTC. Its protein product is CASSWRTGLPNEQFF.

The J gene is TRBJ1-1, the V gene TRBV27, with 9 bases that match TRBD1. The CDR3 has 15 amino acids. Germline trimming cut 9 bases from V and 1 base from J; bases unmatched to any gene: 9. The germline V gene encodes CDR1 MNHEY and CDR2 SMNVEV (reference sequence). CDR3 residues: CASRSTGGRNTEAFF. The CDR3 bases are TGTGCCAGTAGATCTACAGGGGGCAGGAACACTGAAGCTTTCTTT.

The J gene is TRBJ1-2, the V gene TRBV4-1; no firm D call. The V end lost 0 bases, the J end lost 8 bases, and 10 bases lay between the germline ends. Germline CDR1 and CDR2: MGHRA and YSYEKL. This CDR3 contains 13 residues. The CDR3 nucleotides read TGCGCCAGCAGCCAAGATGAGGGCAGGGGCTACACCTTC. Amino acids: CASSQDEGRGYTF.

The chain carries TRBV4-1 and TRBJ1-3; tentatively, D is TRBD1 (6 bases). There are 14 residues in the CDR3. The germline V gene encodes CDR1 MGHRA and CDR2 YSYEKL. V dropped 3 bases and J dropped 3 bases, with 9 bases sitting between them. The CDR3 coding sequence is TGCGCCAGCAGCCAGACAGGCCTTGGAAACACCATATATTTT. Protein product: CASSQTGLGNTIYF.

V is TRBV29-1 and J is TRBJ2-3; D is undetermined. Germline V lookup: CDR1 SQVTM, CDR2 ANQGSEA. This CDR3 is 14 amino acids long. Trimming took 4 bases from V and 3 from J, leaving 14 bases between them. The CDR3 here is CSVVNSGKTDTQYF. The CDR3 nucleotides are TGCAGCGTTGTCAACAGTGGTAAGACAGATACGCAGTATTTT.